The clone carrying this T cell receptor (beta chain) showed up many times. The sample is drawn from a study of early T cells in non-severe SARS-CoV-2 infection. Overall study context: Chains were not paired, and sequencing was done on bulk RNA from unsorted whole blood.

The TCR library protocol was used to attach unique molecular identifiers. These identifiers were attached to individual cDNA molecules. TCRdb fed the 5' RACE reads into MiXCR, producing one record per CDR3 protein. The table shows 50,000 to 70,000 distinct CDR3 sequences, with approximately 6.1% occurring only once. V was trimmed by 0 bases and J by 2 bases, leaving 15 bases between them. The CDR3 sequence is 16 residues long. Germline V gene data show CDR1 as SGHRS and CDR2 as YFSETQ. The source material was whole blood, sampled at baseline. The chain employs TRBV5-1 and TRBJ2-7, with D possibly TRBD2 on 5 matching bases. The TCR sequence derives from an adult who was a healthcare worker with PCR-confirmed SARS-CoV-2 infection or an uninfected control (not recorded which). CDR3: CASSLGERTYTYEQYF. CDR3 bases: TGCGCCAGCAGCTTGGGGGAGCGGACTTATACCTACGAGCAGTACTTC.